One sample yielded the 26 T cell receptor beta chains listed below, sequenced in a study of cytomegalovirus exposure and HLA in healthy donors. It was with 60 Vbeta and 13 Jbeta primers that the PCR ran. Assay used: immunoSEQ multiplex PCR; TCRdb lists only in-frame clones, some missing. The data show tens of thousands of clones, 63% seen once. What was sequenced was PBMCs. These receptors came from a woman between 35 and 50 years old in good health and CMV-seropositive.

The J gene is TRBJ2-1, the V gene TRBV11-2; 8 positions agree with TRBD1. V shed 5 bases and J 7 bases; nucleotides not matched to a gene: 13. This CDR3 spans 16 amino acids. Germline V CDR1 and CDR2: SGHAT, FQNNGV. The DNA of the CDR3 is TGTGCCAGCAGCGTGCCAGGGGGCCGGTCGGAGAATGAGCAGTTCTTC. This translates into CASSVPGGRSENEQFF.

The chain couples TRBV28 to TRBJ1-1; D unresolved. In germline, CDR1 is MDHEN, CDR2 SYDVKM. The CDR3 spans 12 residues. V gave up 3 bases and J gave up 1 base, with 3 bases separating them. The CDR3 is CASSFWNTEAFF. The CDR3, as DNA: TGTGCCAGCAGTTTCTGGAACACTGAAGCTTTCTTT. Full variable domain (remainder filled in from reference TRBV28 and TRBJ1-1): DVKVTQSSRYLVKRTGEKVFLECVQDMDHENMFWYRQDPGLGLRLIYFSYDVKMKEKGDIPEGYSVSREKKERFSLILESASTNQTSMYLCASSFWNTEAFFGQGTRLTVV.

The chain carries TRBV7-2 and TRBJ1-6, with 7 positions matching TRBD1. Germline V lookup: CDR1 SGHTA, CDR2 FQGNSA. V gave up 2 bases and J gave up 7 bases; unmatched junction bases: 5. CDR3 length: 15 amino acids. CDR3 in amino acids: CASSLPPGQNSPLHF. CDR3 coding DNA: TGTGCCAGCAGCTTACCCCCGGGACAGAATTCACCCCTCCACTTT.

The chain joins TRBV29-1 to TRBJ1-3; 9 bases fit TRBD1. Germline V gene sequence: CDR1 SQVTM, CDR2 ANQGSEA. The CDR3 extends over 15 amino acids. V trimming: 4 bases; J trimming: 0 bases; junction bases outside the gene matches: 4. The CDR3 region is CSVAGTGISGNTIYF. The CDR3 nucleotides read TGCAGCGTTGCCGGGACAGGGATCTCTGGAAACACCATATATTTT.

V usage is TRBV29-1 and J usage is TRBJ1-2; possible D gene TRBD1, 5 bases. Trimming shortened V by 4 bases and J by 6 bases, and 21 bases separated the two germline ends. The CDR3 totals 15 residues. In germline, CDR1 is SQVTM, CDR2 ANQGSEA. The CDR3 protein is CSVADAGKGIHGYTF. The CDR3 region has the DNA TGCAGCGTTGCGGATGCAGGGAAAGGAATCCATGGCTACACCTTC.

Only a few counts were recorded for this clone. The chain joins TRBV9 to TRBJ2-5; D is perhaps TRBD2 (5 bases). This CDR3 has 16 residues. Germline CDR1 SGDLS, CDR2 YYNGEE. Between the trimmed V and J ends, which lost 2 bases and 7 bases, there was a span of 21 bases. DNA of the CDR3: TGTGCCAGCAGCGTTGGGGATGTGATTGGACGGGGGACCCAGTACTTC. Residues: CASSVGDVIGRGTQYF.

The chain uses TRBV7-3 and TRBJ2-2, with D possibly TRBD1 on 5 matching bases. V was trimmed by 5 bases and J by 1 base, leaving 8 bases between them. This CDR3 spans 14 amino acids. The germline V gene has CDR1 SGHTA and CDR2 FQGTGA. CDR3 region: CASSLDRNTGELFF. The CDR3 coding sequence is TGTGCCAGCAGCCTCGACAGGAACACCGGGGAGCTGTTTTTT. Supplemented by reference TRBV7-3 and TRBJ2-2, the full variable domain reads GAGVSQTPSNKVTEKGKYVELRCDPISGHTALYWYRQSLGQGPEFLIYFQGTGAADDSGLPNDRFFAVRPEGSVSTLKIQRTERGDSAVYLCASSLDRNTGELFFGEGSRLTVL.

The chain couples TRBV9 to TRBJ2-7, with TRBD2 identical over 12 bases. CDR3 length: 15 residues. Trimming cost V 2 bases and J 3 bases; bases outside gene matches: 3. Germline V CDR1 and CDR2: SGDLS, YYNGEE. CDR3 region: CASSVTLAGGYEQYF. The CDR3 DNA reads as TGTGCCAGCAGCGTGACACTAGCGGGAGGCTACGAGCAGTACTTC.

This chain joins TRBV27 and TRBJ1-1; TRBD1 is a possible D gene (5 bases). The CDR3 is made up of 13 amino acids. CDR1 MNHEY and CDR2 SMNVEV come from the germline V gene (reference sequence). The CDR3 spells CATRFTAGLLAFF. As DNA, the CDR3 is TGTGCTACTCGTTTTACGGCAGGGCTGTTGGCTTTCTTT.

The rearrangement joins TRBV7-8 to TRBJ1-1, with no clear D. Trimming removed 5 bases from V and 8 bases from J, with 21 bases in between. Germline-derived CDR1 and CDR2 are SGHVS and FQNEAQ. The CDR3 is made up of 15 amino acids. The DNA for the CDR3 is TGTGCCAGCAGCACAGTGGCAGTCCAATCATCCGAAGCTTTCTTT. Translated, it gives CASSTVAVQSSEAFF.

This clone was observed a handful of times. V usage is TRBV5-6 and J usage is TRBJ1-1, with 9 bases matching TRBD1. The CDR3 consists of 15 residues. The trim removed 0 bases at V and 4 bases at J, leaving 4 bases unmatched. From germline, CDR1 is SGHDT and CDR2 YYEEEE. The DNA for the CDR3 is TGTGCCAGCAGCTTGGGGACAGGGGTCGGCACTGAAGCTTTCTTT. The encoded protein is CASSLGTGVGTEAFF.

A single count supports this clone. The chain couples TRBV27 to TRBJ1-3; no clear D. The CDR3 consists of 17 residues. Germline CDR1 is MNHEY and CDR2 is SMNVEV (reference sequence). Trimming pared 3 bases from V and 0 bases from J, leaving 15 bases between. The CDR3 loop reads CASSFSGRSFSGNTIYF. In DNA form, the CDR3 reads TGTGCCAGCAGTTTTTCTGGGAGATCTTTCTCTGGAAACACCATATATTTT.

The V gene is TRBV28, the J gene TRBJ2-5; 9 bases are a match to TRBD1. Germline V lookup: CDR1 MDHEN, CDR2 SYDVKM. The junction had 29 bases not matched to a gene; V was cut back by 7 bases and J by 14 bases. The CDR3 runs 18 residues. The DNA of the CDR3 is TGTGCCAGCATGGGTCTCTTAACCCCGGGACAGGGAAACCTCATTCGATACTTC. The encoded protein is CASMGLLTPGQGNLIRYF.

This clone was found a few times. The J gene is TRBJ2-1, the V gene TRBV10-1; D ambiguous. This CDR3 is built from 13 residues. The ends were cut back, 5 bases at V and 7 bases at J, with 12 bases in the middle. The germline CDR1 and CDR2 sequences are WNHNN and SYGVQD (reference sequence). This CDR3 is CASSLFVVNEQFF. Here the CDR3 DNA reads TGCGCCAGCAGTCTATTTGTGGTGAATGAGCAGTTCTTC.

The chain combines TRBV7-2 with TRBJ2-7, with 8 bases aligning to TRBD2. The junction had 2 bases not matched to a gene; V was cut back by 7 bases and J by 3 bases. The germline V gene has CDR1 SGHTA and CDR2 FQGNSA. The CDR3 spans 12 residues. CDR3 sequence (DNA): TGTGCCAGCAAGGCGGGGGGCTACGAGCAGTACTTC. This translates into CASKAGGYEQYF.

This clone was found a few times. The J gene is TRBJ2-2, the V gene TRBV18; 11 nucleotides line up with TRBD2. The CDR3 runs 15 residues. Trimming cost V 2 bases and J 6 bases; bases outside gene matches: 2. Per the germline V gene, CDR1 is KGHSH and CDR2 is LQKENI. As DNA, the CDR3 is TGTGCCAGCTCACCAAGGACTAGCGGGCCCGGGGAGCTGTTTTTT. This translates into CASSPRTSGPGELFF.

In this sample, this clone turned up once. This chain links TRBV18 with TRBJ1-4, with D tentatively TRBD1 (6 bases). CDR1 and CDR2 (germline): KGHSH, LQKENI. The CDR3 covers 14 residues. Trimming pared 5 bases from V and 5 bases from J, leaving 12 bases between. For the CDR3, the DNA is TGTGCCAGCTCATCTACAGGGAAGAATGAAAAACTGTTTTTT. Translated: CASSSTGKNEKLFF.

This chain uses TRBV28 with TRBJ2-4; D not resolved. Trimming pared 5 bases from V and 4 bases from J, leaving 9 bases between. Germline loops: CDR1 MDHEN, CDR2 SYDVKM. The CDR3 consists of 13 residues. CDR3 region: CASSHRQKNIQYF. The DNA for the CDR3 is TGTGCCAGCAGTCATAGACAAAAAAACATTCAGTACTTC.

This chain links TRBV6-1 with TRBJ1-5; TRBD1 matches 9 bases. The germline gives CDR1 MNHNS, CDR2 SASEGT. Unmatched junction bases numbered 12, after V lost 1 base and J lost 8 bases. The CDR3 runs to 17 residues. The CDR3 region has the DNA TGTGCCAGCAGTGAAGGGGGACAGGGATCCACCAGGAAGCCCCAGCATTTT. Its translation is CASSEGGQGSTRKPQHF.

The genes are TRBV28 and TRBJ1-1; TRBD1 matches at 8 bases. V lost 7 bases, J lost 6 bases, and 16 bases stayed unmatched. The germline CDR1 and CDR2 sequences are MDHEN and SYDVKM. This CDR3 has 16 residues. The CDR3 sequence: CASTSPAGQGFAEAFF. DNA for the CDR3: TGTGCCAGCACCTCTCCGGCAGGACAGGGCTTCGCTGAAGCTTTCTTT.

The chain couples TRBV9 to TRBJ1-2; 8 positions match TRBD1. The CDR3 has 13 amino acids. V shed 2 bases, J shed 7 bases, and the junction held 4 bases outside the gene matches. Looked up from germline, CDR1 is SGDLS and CDR2 is YYNGEE. The CDR3 spells CASSVAGGTGYTF. The CDR3 bases are TGTGCCAGCAGCGTTGCAGGGGGCACTGGCTACACCTTC. Based on the CDR3 plus reference TRBV9 and TRBJ1-2, the full variable domain is DSGVTQTPKHLITATGQRVTLRCSPRSGDLSVYWYQQSLDQGLQFLIQYYNGEERAKGNILERFSAQQFPDLHSELNLSSLELGDSALYFCASSVAGGTGYTFGSGTRLTVV.

The gene calls are TRBV28 and TRBJ2-7, with TRBD1 matching over 7 bases. Germline V gives CDR1 MDHEN, CDR2 SYDVKM. This CDR3 contains 14 residues. The ends lost 3 bases at V and 3 bases at J; junction bases unmatched: 5. CDR3 sequence reads: CASSFPGTDYEQYF. The CDR3, as DNA: TGTGCCAGCAGTTTCCCCGGGACAGACTACGAGCAGTACTTC.

CDR3 in amino acids: CASSLSRNQPQHF. For the CDR3, the DNA is TGTGCCAGCAGCTTATCCCGGAATCAGCCCCAGCATTTT. This rearrangement joins TRBV7-9 to TRBJ1-5; D gene unclear. CDR3 length: 13 amino acids. Germline-derived CDR1 and CDR2 are SEHNR and FQNEAQ (reference sequence). Trimming stripped 2 bases from V and 4 bases from J, with 6 bases between. The variable domain in full, completed from reference TRBV7-9 and TRBJ1-5, reads DTGVSQNPRHKITKRGQNVTFRCDPISEHNRLYWYRQTLGQGPEFLTYFQNEAQLEKSRLLSDRFSAERPKGSFSTLEIQRTEQGDSAMYLCASSLSRNQPQHFGDGTRLSIL.

This chain uses TRBV11-2 with TRBJ2-5; D gene unclear. The CDR3 extends over 11 amino acids. CDR1 and CDR2 from the germline V gene are SGHAT and FQNNGV. V was shortened by 4 bases and J by 2 bases, with 2 bases between the two germline ends. The CDR3 sequence: CASSSQETQYF. The CDR3 DNA reads as TGTGCCAGCAGCTCGCAAGAGACCCAGTACTTC.

This clone showed up just a few times. A junction end diverges from the germline sequence, so it may reflect a read error. The chain is built from TRBV27 and TRBJ1-2; 9 bases fit TRBD1. The CDR3 is 11 amino acids. Looked up from germline, CDR1 is MNHEY and CDR2 is SMNVEV (reference sequence). The CDR3 DNA follows: TGTGCCAGCGGACAGGGGTCGCAAGAGATCTTC. It codes for CASGQGSQEIF.

The rearrangement joins TRBV10-3 to TRBJ1-2; D is uncertain. The CDR3 sequence is 12 residues long. The germline V gene encodes CDR1 ENHRY and CDR2 SYGVKD. Trimming pared 5 bases from V and 8 bases from J, leaving 12 bases between. CDR3 DNA sequence: TGTGCCATCAGTCCCTCCGCTCGGGGCTACACCTTC. Its translation is CAISPSARGYTF.